Listed below are T cell receptor beta chains from one sample, sequenced in a study of T cell repertoires in cytomegalovirus infection. These receptors' targets are unknown. Via MiXCR, TCRdb re-called the reads, giving one row per CDR3 protein. The sample carries 550,000 to 700,000 distinct CDR3 sequences, around 40% recorded once. The starting material was cultured PBMCs, obtained from culture after CMV antigen stimulation. The receptors originated from a human donor in good health (CMV status not recorded). Some clones in this sample may be carry-over from other donors' samples. Both conserved end residues are part of each CDR3. Each record gives: V gene, clone size, J gene, D gene, CDR3 DNA, CDR3 protein. The D gene is left open where the match is weak. A row's size may be missing; if present it is once, few, many or a size class.

TRBV7-9,.,TRBJ2-3,TRBD1,TGTGCCAGCAGCTTACCACAGGGGCTCACAGATACGCAGTATTTT,CASSLPQGLTDTQYF
TRBV7-2,few,TRBJ2-3,TRBD2,TGTGCCAGCAGCTTAGGTAGCGGGGTGTTGCATTTT,CASSLGSGVLHF
TRBV10-3,once,TRBJ2-4,.,TGTGCCATCAGTGAGTCGGTATTAGCCAAAAACATTCAGTACTTC,CAISESVLAKNIQYF
TRBV2,.,TRBJ2-1,TRBD2,TGTGCCAGCAGCGCACCGGGGACTAGCGAGGATTACAATGAGCAGTTCTTC,CASSAPGTSEDYNEQFF
TRBV4-3,once,TRBJ2-2,.,TGCGCCAGCAGCCAAGGGTTCACAGGGTCAGCCGGGGAGCTGTTTTTT,CASSQGFTGSAGELFF
TRBV6-2/TRBV6-3,.,TRBJ2-4,TRBD1,TGTGCCAGCAGTGCGGGACAGGGGACCAAAAACATTCAGTACTTC,CASSAGQGTKNIQYF
TRBV11-3,.,TRBJ2-3,.,TGTGCCAGCAGCCCAACAGCTGGCACAGATACGCAGTATTTT,CASSPTAGTDTQYF
TRBV29-1,.,TRBJ1-2,.,TGCAGCGTTCCCCGAAGGGTGGCATTCCAGGATGGCTACACCTTC,CSVPRRVAFQDGYTF
TRBV28,.,TRBJ2-7,.,TGTGCCAGCAGTTACAGGCACAGGGCCCACTACGAGCAGTACTTC,CASSYRHRAHYEQYF
TRBV18,few,TRBJ2-7,.,TGTGCCAGCTCACCGGGGGGACATTTGGTCCGCTACGAGCAGTACTTC,CASSPGGHLVRYEQYF
TRBV25-1,few,TRBJ2-3,.,TGTGCCAGCAGTGATATTAACACAGATACGCAGTATTTT,CASSDINTDTQYF
TRBV7-2,.,TRBJ2-7,.,TGTGCCAGCAGCTTGGGGTTGGGCCCGCCCTACGAGCAGTACTTC,CASSLGLGPPYEQYF
TRBV12-3/TRBV12-4,.,TRBJ2-3,TRBD2,TGTGCCAGCAGTCCTCCGGGGGGGGGGGATACAGATACGCAGTATTTT,CASSPPGGGDTDTQYF
TRBV4-1,.,TRBJ2-1,.,TGCGCCAGCAGCCACCGGGTATCGGGAGTGTCCTACAATGAGCAGTTCTTC,CASSHRVSGVSYNEQFF
TRBV6-2/TRBV6-3,.,TRBJ2-7,.,TGTGCCAGCAGTTATACCCTAGCGACAGCCTACGAGCAGTACTTC,CASSYTLATAYEQYF
TRBV18,.,TRBJ2-1,TRBD1,TGTGCCAGCTCCCCGGGACAGGGGAACGATGAGCAGTTCTTC,CASSPGQGNDEQFF
TRBV6-6,.,TRBJ2-7,TRBD1,TGTGCCAGCAGTTCCGGACAGGGGAATGAGCAGTACTTC,CASSSGQGNEQYF